One sample yielded the 15 T cell receptor beta chains listed below, sequenced in a study of Ad26.COV2.S vaccination and SARS-CoV-2 variants. The treatment is: around 19 received Ad26.COV2.S at low or high dose, single or two shots; roughly five received placebo; per-sample allocation not given. Material that was analyzed had been drawn on day 63 after the first vaccine or placebo injection. Some clones are missing from TCRdb's copy, which holds only in-frame ones; the method was immunoSEQ multiplex PCR. This table has about 450,000 clones, roughly 87% appearing once. This sample comprised peripheral blood, obtained in a trial of Ad26.COV2.S vaccine versus placebo. The source is a person aged 18-60 years who received the Ad26.COV2.S COVID-19 vaccine or a placebo.

The rearrangement links TRBV28 to TRBJ1-1; D gene unclear. The CDR3 covers 12 residues. The V end lost 8 bases, the J end lost 2 bases, and 9 bases lay between the germline ends. CDR1 and CDR2 from the germline V gene are MDHEN and SYDVKM. The chain's CDR3 is CASQPINTEAFF. CDR3 nucleotides: TGTGCCAGCCAACCCATAAACACTGAAGCTTTCTTT.

This sequence joins TRBV5-5 and TRBJ1-5, with D perhaps TRBD1 (6 bases). CDR3 length: 15 residues. The V gene's germline CDR1 is SGHKS and CDR2 YYEKEE (reference sequence). The V gene lost 4 bases and the J gene lost 4 bases, with 15 bases spanning the gap. CDR3 residues: CASSDSTGLNQPQHF. DNA of the CDR3: TGTGCCAGCAGCGACAGTACAGGGTTAAATCAGCCCCAGCATTTT.

The CDR3 nucleotides read TGTGCCAGCAGTAGTCAGCGAGAGACCCAGTACTTC. Its protein is CASSSQRETQYF. The chain carries TRBV12-3 or TRBV12-4 and TRBJ2-5, with no clear D. V was pared by 5 bases and J by 4 bases, with 8 bases between. The CDR3 runs to 12 residues.

The chain recombines TRBV18 with TRBJ1-5; possibly TRBD1 for D (6 bases). Trimming cost V 3 bases and J 5 bases, with 14 bases left between them. In germline, CDR1 is KGHSH, CDR2 LQKENI. There are 15 residues in the CDR3. CDR3 protein: CASSPAGGRDQPQHF. CDR3 bases: TGTGCCAGCTCACCGGCGGGGGGGCGCGATCAGCCCCAGCATTTT.

V gene TRBV24-1 combines with J gene TRBJ2-5, with D perhaps being TRBD1 or TRBD2 (5 bases each). CDR1 is KGHDR, CDR2 SFDVKD, per germline. CDR3 length: 15 amino acids. Trimming removed 1 base from V and 4 bases from J, with 12 bases in between. This CDR3 reads CATSDFGHRGETQYF. The DNA of the CDR3 is TGTGCCACCAGTGATTTCGGACACCGGGGAGAGACCCAGTACTTC.

This CDR3 reads CASSLGVGYTF. In DNA form, the CDR3 reads TGTGCCAGCAGCTTGGGGGTTGGCTACACCTTC. This rearrangement joins TRBV5-4 to TRBJ1-2; the D is unclear. Germline CDR1 is SGHNT and CDR2 is YYREEE (reference sequence). V lost 0 bases to trimming and J lost 7 bases, with 4 bases between them. The CDR3 covers 11 residues.

The V and J genes are TRBV11-2 and TRBJ2-1; 7 bases match TRBD2. Trimming removed 1 base from V and 2 bases from J; junction bases left unmatched: 2. The CDR3 is 15 amino acids. Per the germline V gene, CDR1 is SGHAT and CDR2 is FQNNGV. CDR3 in DNA: TGTGCCAGCAGCTTAGGTCTAGCGGCCTACAATGAGCAGTTCTTC. Encoded protein: CASSLGLAAYNEQFF.

The J gene is TRBJ2-5, the V gene TRBV7-3, with 8 bases matching TRBD1. Germline V gene lookup returns CDR1 SGHTA and CDR2 FQGTGA. The CDR3 extends over 15 amino acids. J was trimmed by 2 bases and V by 3 bases; bases with no gene match: 5. The CDR3 spells CASSFRDRIQETQYF. CDR3 bases: TGTGCCAGCAGCTTCCGGGACAGGATACAAGAGACCCAGTACTTC.

The chain joins TRBV7-9 to TRBJ1-4; D remains unclear. The CDR3 is made up of 14 amino acids. Trimming took 5 bases from V and 4 from J, leaving 11 bases between them. Germline CDR1 is SEHNR and CDR2 is FQNEAQ (reference sequence). The CDR3: CASSPGPGNEKLFF. CDR3 sequence (DNA): TGTGCCAGCAGCCCAGGACCGGGTAATGAAAAACTGTTTTTT.

The V and J genes are TRBV4-3 and TRBJ1-2; perhaps TRBD1 as D (6 bases). Trimming shortened V by 2 bases and J by 0 bases, and 10 bases separated the two germline ends. The CDR3 runs to 15 residues. Germline loops: CDR1 LGHNA, CDR2 YSLEER. CDR3 protein: CASSQFQGTNYGYTF. The CDR3, as DNA: TGCGCCAGCAGCCAATTCCAGGGGACTAACTATGGCTACACCTTC.

The rearrangement joins TRBV23-1 to TRBJ1-1, with D possibly matching TRBD1 (6 bases). TRBV23-1 is flagged as an ORF with uncertain function. Trimming removed 2 bases at V and 6 bases at J, with 19 bases between. This CDR3 has 16 amino acids. The CDR3 nucleotides are TGCGCCAGCAGTCAACCGCGGGGGGGGCTGGACGCTGAAGCTTTCTTT. It translates to CASSQPRGGLDAEAFF.

The chain joins TRBV15 to TRBJ2-7; 13 bases match TRBD2. Germline trimming cut 3 bases from V and 7 bases from J; bases unmatched to any gene: 3. The CDR3 sequence is 14 residues long. Germline-derived CDR1 and CDR2 are LNHNV and YYDKDF (reference sequence). CDR3 residues: CATSRRLAGGEQYV. CDR3 coding DNA: TGTGCCACCAGCAGGAGACTAGCGGGAGGAGAGCAGTACGTC.

The rearrangement joins TRBV28 to TRBJ1-2, with D perhaps TRBD1 (5 bases). The CDR3 sequence is 12 residues long. The V end was cut by 2 bases, the J end by 8 bases, with 9 bases between. CDR1 MDHEN and CDR2 SYDVKM come from the germline V gene. The CDR3 sequence: CASSLVGVGYTF. For the CDR3, the DNA is TGTGCCAGCAGTTTAGTGGGGGTCGGCTACACCTTC.

CDR3 coding DNA: TGTGCCAGCAGTTTGACTAGCGTAGCCACAGATACGCAGTATTTT. Its protein is CASSLTSVATDTQYF. The V call is TRBV6-2 or TRBV6-3, the J call TRBJ2-3, with TRBD2 identical over 8 bases. The ends lost 4 bases at V and 2 bases at J; junction bases unmatched: 5. This CDR3 region has 15 residues. Per germline, CDR1 MNHEY and CDR2 SVGEGT.

This chain links TRBV19 with TRBJ2-5; the D is unclear. Germline V gene data show CDR1 as LNHDA and CDR2 as SQIVND (reference sequence). The CDR3 consists of 14 residues. The germline V and J ends were trimmed by 3 bases and 1 base, with 9 bases remaining between them. Here the CDR3 reads CASSISPAQETQYF. For the CDR3, the DNA is TGTGCCAGTAGTATTTCTCCAGCCCAAGAGACCCAGTACTTC.